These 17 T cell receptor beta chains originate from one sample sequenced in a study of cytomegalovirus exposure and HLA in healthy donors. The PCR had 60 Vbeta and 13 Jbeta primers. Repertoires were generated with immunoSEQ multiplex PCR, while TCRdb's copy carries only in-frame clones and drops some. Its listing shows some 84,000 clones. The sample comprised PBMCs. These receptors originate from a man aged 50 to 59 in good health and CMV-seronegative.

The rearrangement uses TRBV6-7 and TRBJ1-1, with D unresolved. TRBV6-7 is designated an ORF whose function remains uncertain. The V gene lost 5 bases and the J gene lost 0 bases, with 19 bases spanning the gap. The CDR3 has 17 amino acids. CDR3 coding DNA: TGTGCCAGCAGTACGAAATGGGCTTTCCCTATGAACACTGAAGCTTTCTTT. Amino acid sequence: CASSTKWAFPMNTEAFF.

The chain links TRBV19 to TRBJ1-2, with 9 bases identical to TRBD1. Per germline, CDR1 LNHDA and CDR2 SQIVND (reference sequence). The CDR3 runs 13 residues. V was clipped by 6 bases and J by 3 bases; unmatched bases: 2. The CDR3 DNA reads TGTGCCAGTAGGGGACAGGGCTACTATGGCTACACCTTC. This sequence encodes CASRGQGYYGYTF.

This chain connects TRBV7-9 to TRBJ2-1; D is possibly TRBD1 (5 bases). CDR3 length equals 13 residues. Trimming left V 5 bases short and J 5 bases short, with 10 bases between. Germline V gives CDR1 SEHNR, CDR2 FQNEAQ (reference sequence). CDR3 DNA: TGTGCCAGCAGCGCGCGCAGGGACAATGAGCAGTTCTTC. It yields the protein CASSARRDNEQFF.

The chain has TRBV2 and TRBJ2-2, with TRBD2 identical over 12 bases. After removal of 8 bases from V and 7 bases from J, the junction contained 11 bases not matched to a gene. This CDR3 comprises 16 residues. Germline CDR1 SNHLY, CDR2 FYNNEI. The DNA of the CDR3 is TGTGCCAGCCGGGGCACTAGCGGGGGGCCGGTCGGGGAGCTGTTTTTT. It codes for CASRGTSGGPVGELFF.

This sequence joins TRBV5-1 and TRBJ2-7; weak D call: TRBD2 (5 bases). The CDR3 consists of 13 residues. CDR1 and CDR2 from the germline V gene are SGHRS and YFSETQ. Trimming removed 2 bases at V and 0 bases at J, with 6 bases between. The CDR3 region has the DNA TGCGCCAGCAGCTTCACTAGCTCCTACGAGCAGTACTTC. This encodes CASSFTSSYEQYF.

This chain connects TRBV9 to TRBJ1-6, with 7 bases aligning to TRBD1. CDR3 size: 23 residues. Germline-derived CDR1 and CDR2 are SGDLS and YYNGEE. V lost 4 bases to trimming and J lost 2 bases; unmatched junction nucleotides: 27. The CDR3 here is CASSHTPNPSDRWMGTYNSPLHF. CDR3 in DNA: TGTGCCAGCAGCCACACGCCCAACCCGTCGGACAGGTGGATGGGAACCTATAATTCACCCCTCCACTTT.

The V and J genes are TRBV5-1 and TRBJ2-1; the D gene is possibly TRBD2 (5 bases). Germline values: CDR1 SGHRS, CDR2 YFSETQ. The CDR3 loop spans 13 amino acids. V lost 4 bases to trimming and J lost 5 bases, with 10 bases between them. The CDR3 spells CASSPGIDNEQFF. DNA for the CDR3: TGCGCCAGCAGCCCCGGGATCGACAATGAGCAGTTCTTC. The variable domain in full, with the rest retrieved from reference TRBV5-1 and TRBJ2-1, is KAGVTQTPRYLIKTRGQQVTLSCSPISGHRSVSWYQQTPGQGLQFLFEYFSETQRNKGNFPGRFSGRQFSNSRSEMNVSTLELGDSALYLCASSPGIDNEQFFGPGTRLTVL.

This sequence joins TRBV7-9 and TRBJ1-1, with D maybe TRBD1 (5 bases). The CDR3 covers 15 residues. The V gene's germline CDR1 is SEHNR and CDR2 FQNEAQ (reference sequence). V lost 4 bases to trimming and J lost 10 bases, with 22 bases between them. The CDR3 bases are TGTGCCAGCAGCTCCCGAGGACACTTCAGGGTCCCAGCTTTCTTT. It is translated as CASSSRGHFRVPAFF.

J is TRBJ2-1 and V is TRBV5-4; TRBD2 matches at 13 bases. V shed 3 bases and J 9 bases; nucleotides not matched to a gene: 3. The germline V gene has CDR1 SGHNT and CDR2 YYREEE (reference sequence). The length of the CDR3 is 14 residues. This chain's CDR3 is CASSSLAGGGEQFF. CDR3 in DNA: TGTGCCAGCAGCTCACTAGCGGGGGGGGGTGAGCAGTTCTTC.

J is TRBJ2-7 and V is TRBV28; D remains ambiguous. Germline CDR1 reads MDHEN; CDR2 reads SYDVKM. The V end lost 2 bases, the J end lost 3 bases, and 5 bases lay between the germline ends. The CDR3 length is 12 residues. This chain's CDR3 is CASSLLYYEQYF. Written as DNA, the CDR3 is TGTGCCAGCAGTTTACTCTACTACGAGCAGTACTTC.

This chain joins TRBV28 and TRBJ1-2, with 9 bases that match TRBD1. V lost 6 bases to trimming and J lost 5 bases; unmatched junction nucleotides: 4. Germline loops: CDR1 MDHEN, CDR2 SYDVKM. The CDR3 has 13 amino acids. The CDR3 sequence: CASSTGGWYGYTF. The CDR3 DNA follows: TGTGCCAGCAGCACAGGGGGCTGGTATGGCTACACCTTC.

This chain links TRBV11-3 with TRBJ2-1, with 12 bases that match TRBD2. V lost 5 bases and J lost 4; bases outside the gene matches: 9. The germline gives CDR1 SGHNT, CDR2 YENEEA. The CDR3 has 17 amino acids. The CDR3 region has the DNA TGTGCCAGCAGCACACGACTAGCGGGGGTGATGTACAATGAGCAGTTCTTC. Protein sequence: CASSTRLAGVMYNEQFF.

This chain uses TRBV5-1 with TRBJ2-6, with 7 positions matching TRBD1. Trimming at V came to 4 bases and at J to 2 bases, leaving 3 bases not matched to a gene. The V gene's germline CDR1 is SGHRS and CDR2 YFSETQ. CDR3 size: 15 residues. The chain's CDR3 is CASSIDRAGANVLTF. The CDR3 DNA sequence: TGCGCCAGCAGCATCGACAGGGCTGGGGCCAACGTCCTGACTTTC.

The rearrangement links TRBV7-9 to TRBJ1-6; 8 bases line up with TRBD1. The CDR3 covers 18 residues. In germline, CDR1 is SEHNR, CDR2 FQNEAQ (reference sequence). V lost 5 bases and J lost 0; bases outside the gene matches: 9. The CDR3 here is CASSTRTGPSSYNSPLHF. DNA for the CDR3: TGTGCCAGCAGCACGCGGACAGGGCCGAGCTCCTATAATTCACCCCTCCACTTT.

The CDR3 DNA is TGCGCCAGCAGCTTATTGGAGGGGCAGGATGAAAAACTGTTTTTT. Protein: CASSLLEGQDEKLFF. The chain is built from TRBV5-1 and TRBJ1-4, with a weak D call TRBD1 (5 bases). The CDR3 has 15 amino acids. V was pared by 2 bases and J by 6 bases, with 14 bases between. Germline CDR1 reads SGHRS; CDR2 reads YFSETQ.

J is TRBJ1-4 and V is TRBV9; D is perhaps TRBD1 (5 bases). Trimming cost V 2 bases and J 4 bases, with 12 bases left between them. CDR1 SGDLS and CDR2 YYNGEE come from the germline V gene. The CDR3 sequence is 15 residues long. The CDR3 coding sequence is TGTGCCAGCAGCGTCGACAGATACAATAATGAAAAACTGTTTTTT. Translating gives CASSVDRYNNEKLFF.

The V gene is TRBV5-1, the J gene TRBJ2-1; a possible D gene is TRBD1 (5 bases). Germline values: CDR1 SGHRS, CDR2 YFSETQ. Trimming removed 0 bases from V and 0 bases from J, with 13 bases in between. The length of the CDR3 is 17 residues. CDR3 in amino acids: CASSLVGRVVSYNEQFF. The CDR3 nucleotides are TGCGCCAGCAGCTTGGTCGGCAGGGTGGTCTCCTACAATGAGCAGTTCTTC.